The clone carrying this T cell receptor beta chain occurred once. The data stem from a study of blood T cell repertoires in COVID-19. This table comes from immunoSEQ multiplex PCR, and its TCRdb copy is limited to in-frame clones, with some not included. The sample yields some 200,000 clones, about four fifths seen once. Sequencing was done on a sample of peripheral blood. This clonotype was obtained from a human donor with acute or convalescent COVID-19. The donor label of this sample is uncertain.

The CDR3 loop reads CASSLASGVAFF. CDR3 coding DNA: TGTGCCAGCAGTTTGGCCAGTGGTGTCGCTTTCTTT. The V call is TRBV12-3 or TRBV12-4, the J call TRBJ1-1; D gene unclear. V lost 3 bases and J lost 11, with 13 bases in between. This CDR3 contains 12 residues.